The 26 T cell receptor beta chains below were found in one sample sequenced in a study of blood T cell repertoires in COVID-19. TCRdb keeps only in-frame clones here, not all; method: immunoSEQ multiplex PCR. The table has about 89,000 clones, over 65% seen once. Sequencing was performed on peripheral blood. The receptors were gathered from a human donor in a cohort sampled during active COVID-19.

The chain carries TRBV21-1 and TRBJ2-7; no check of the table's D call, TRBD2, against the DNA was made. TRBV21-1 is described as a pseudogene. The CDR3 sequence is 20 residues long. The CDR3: CASSKVPAVVQRARSYEQYF. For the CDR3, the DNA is TGTGCCAGCAGCAAAGTCCCCGCAGTGGTGCAGCGGGCCCGCTCCTACGAGCAGTACTTC.

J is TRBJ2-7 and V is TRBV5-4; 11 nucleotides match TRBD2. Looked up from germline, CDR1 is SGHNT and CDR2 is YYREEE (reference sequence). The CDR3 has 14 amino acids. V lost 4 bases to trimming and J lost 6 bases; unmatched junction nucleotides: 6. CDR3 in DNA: TGTGCCAGCAGCAAGGGACTAGCGGTGGTCGAGCAGTACTTC. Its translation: CASSKGLAVVEQYF.

CDR3 residues: CASRDDWAKNIQYF. CDR3 in DNA: TGTGCCAGCAGGGATGACTGGGCCAAAAACATTCAGTACTTC. The chain has TRBV2 and TRBJ2-4, with unresolved D. This CDR3 is built from 14 residues. CDR1 is SNHLY, CDR2 FYNNEI, per germline. The V end lost 6 bases, the J end lost 1 base, and 10 bases lay between the germline ends.

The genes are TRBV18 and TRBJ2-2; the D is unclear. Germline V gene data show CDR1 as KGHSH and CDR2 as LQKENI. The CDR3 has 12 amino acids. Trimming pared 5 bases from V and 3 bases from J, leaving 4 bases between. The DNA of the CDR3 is TGTGCCAGCTCATCATACACCGGGGAGCTGTTTTTT. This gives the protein CASSSYTGELFF.

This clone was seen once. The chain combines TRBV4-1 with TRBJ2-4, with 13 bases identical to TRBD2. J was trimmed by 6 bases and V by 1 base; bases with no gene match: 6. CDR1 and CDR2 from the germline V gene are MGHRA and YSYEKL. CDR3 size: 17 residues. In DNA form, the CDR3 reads TGCGCCAGCAGCCAAGTCGGGACTAGCGGGAAGAGAAACATTCAGTACTTC. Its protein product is CASSQVGTSGKRNIQYF.

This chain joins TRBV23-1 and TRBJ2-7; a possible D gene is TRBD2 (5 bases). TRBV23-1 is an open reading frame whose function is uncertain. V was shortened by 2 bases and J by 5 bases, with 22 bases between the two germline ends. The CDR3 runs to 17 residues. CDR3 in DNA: TGCGCCAGCAGTCAAGCTCCCACTAGTGTAGCCTCTCACGAGCAGTACTTC. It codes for CASSQAPTSVASHEQYF.

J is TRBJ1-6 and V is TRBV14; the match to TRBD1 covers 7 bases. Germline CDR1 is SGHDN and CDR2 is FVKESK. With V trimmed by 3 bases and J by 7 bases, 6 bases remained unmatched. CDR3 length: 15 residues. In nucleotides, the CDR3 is TGTGCCAGCAGCCACCTCGACAGGGACAATTCACCCCTCCACTTT. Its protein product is CASSHLDRDNSPLHF.

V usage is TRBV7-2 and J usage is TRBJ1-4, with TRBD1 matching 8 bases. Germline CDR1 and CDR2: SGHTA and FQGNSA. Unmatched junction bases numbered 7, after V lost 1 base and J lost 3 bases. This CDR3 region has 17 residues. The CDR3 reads CASSLGARDRPNEKLFF. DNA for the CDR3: TGTGCCAGCAGCTTAGGCGCCCGGGACAGGCCTAATGAAAAACTGTTTTTT.

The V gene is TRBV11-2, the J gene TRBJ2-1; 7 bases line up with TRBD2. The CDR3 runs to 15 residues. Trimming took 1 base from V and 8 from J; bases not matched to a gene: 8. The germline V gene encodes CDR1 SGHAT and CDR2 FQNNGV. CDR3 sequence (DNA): TGTGCCAGCAGCTTAGGGCGGCAGGCGGGAGATGAGCAGTTCTTC. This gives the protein CASSLGRQAGDEQFF.

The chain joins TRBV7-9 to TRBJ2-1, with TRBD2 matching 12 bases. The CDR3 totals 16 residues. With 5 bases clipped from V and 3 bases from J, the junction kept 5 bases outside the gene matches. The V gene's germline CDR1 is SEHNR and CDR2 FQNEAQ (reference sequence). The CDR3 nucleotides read TGTGCCAGCAGCGTAGAACTAGCGGGGGGCTACAATGAGCAGTTCTTC. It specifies CASSVELAGGYNEQFF.

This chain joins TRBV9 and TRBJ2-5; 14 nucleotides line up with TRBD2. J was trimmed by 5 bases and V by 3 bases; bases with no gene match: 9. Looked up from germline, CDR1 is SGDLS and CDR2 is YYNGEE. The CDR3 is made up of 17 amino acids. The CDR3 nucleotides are TGTGCCAGCAGCGACACGCGGGGACTAGCGGGAGCCGAGACCCAGTACTTC. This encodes CASSDTRGLAGAETQYF.

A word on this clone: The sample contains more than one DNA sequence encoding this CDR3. This chain's CDR3 is CASSTPAGYNEQFF. The CDR3 DNA sequence: TGTGCCAGCAGCACCCCCGCGGGGTACAATGAGCAGTTCTTC. The chain joins TRBV9 to TRBJ2-1, with D perhaps TRBD2 (6 bases). The CDR3 contains 14 residues. Germline CDR1 reads SGDLS; CDR2 reads YYNGEE. V was shortened by 4 bases and J by 4 bases, with 12 bases between the two germline ends.

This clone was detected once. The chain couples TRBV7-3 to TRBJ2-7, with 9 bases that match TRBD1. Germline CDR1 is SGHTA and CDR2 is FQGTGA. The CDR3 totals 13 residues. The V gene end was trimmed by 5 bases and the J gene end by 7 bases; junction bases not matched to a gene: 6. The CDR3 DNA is TGTGCCAGCAGCCAGGGGACAGGGTTGGAGCAGTACTTC. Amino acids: CASSQGTGLEQYF.

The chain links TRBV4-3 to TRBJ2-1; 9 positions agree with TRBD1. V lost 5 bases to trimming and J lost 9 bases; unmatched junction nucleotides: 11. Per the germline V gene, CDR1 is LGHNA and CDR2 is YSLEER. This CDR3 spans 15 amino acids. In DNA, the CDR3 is TGCGCCAGCAGCTTCACCGGGACAGGGTTACCTGAGCAGTTCTTC. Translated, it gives CASSFTGTGLPEQFF.

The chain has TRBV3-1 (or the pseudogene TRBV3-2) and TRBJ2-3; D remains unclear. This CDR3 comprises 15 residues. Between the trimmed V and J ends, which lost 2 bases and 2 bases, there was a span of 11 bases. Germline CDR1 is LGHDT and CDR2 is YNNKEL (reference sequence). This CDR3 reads CASSQFARPTDTQYF. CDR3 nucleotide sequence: TGTGCCAGCAGCCAATTTGCGCGCCCCACAGATACGCAGTATTTT.

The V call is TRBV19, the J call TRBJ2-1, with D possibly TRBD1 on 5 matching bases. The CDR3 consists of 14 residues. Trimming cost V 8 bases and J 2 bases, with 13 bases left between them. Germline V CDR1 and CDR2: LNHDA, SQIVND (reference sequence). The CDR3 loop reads CASGALPAYNEQFF. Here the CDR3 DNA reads TGTGCCAGTGGGGCCCTCCCCGCCTACAATGAGCAGTTCTTC.

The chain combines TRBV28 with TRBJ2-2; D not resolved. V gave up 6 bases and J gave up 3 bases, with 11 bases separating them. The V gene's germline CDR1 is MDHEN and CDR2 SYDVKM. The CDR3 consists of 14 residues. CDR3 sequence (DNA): TGTGCCAGCAGCTTGAGTGTGTACACCGGGGAGCTGTTTTTT. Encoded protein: CASSLSVYTGELFF.

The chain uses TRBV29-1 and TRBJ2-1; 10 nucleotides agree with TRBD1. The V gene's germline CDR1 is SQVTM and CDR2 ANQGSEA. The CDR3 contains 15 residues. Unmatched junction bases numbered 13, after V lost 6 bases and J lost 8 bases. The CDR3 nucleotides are TGCAGCGTGATCCGGGGACAGGGGAAGGCCCATGAGCAGTTCTTC. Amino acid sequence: CSVIRGQGKAHEQFF.

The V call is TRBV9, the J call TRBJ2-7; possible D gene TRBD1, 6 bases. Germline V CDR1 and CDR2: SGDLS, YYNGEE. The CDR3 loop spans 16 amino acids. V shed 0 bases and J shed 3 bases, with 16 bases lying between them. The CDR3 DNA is TGTGCCAGCAGCGTAGCTCAGGGTTCAGGGGTCTACGAGCAGTACTTC. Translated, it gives CASSVAQGSGVYEQYF.

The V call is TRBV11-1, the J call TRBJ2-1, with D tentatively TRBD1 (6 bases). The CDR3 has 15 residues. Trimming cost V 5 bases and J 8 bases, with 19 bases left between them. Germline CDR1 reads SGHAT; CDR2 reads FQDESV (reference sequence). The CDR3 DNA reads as TGTGCCAGCAGCCCGGACAGTATGACGTTCGATGAGCAGTTCTTC. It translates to CASSPDSMTFDEQFF.

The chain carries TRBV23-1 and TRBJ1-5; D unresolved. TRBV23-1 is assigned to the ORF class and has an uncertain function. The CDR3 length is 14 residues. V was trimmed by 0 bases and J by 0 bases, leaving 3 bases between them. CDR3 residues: CASSQSSSNQPQHF. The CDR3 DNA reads TGCGCCAGCAGTCAATCCAGTAGCAATCAGCCCCAGCATTTT.

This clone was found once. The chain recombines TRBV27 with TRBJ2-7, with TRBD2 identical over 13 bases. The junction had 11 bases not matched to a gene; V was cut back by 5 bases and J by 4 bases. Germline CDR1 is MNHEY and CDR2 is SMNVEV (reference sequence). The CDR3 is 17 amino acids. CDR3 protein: CASSMTSGRFVGYEQYF. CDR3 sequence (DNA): TGTGCCAGCAGTATGACTAGCGGGAGGTTTGTTGGGTACGAGCAGTACTTC.

The CDR3 bases are TGTGCCAGCAGCCAAGGTTGGAGTAACTCTGGAAACACCATATATTTT. Translated, it gives CASSQGWSNSGNTIYF. The chain combines TRBV14 with TRBJ1-3; D is uncertain. This CDR3 has 16 residues. V was shortened by 1 base and J by 0 bases, with 10 bases between the two germline ends. Germline V gives CDR1 SGHDN, CDR2 FVKESK.

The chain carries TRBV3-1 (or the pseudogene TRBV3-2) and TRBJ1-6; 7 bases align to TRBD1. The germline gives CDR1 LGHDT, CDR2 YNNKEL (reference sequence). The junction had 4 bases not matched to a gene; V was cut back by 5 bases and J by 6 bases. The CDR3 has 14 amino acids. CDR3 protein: CASSSGQTNSPLHF. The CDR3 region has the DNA TGTGCCAGCAGCTCGGGACAGACTAATTCACCCCTCCACTTT.

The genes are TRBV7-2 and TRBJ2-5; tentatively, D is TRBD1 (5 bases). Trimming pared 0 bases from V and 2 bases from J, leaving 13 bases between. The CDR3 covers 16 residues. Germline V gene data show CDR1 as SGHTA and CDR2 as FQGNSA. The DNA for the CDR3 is TGTGCCAGCAGCTTAGCAGGGGTTGGAATACAAGAGACCCAGTACTTC. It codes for CASSLAGVGIQETQYF.

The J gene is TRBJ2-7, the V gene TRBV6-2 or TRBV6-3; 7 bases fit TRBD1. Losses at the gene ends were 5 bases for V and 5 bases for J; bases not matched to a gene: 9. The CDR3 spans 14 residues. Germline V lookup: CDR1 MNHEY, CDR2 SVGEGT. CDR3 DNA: TGTGCCAGCAGTAAAACCCCAGACAGGGACGAGCAGTACTTC. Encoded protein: CASSKTPDRDEQYF.